The 20 T cell receptor beta chains below all came from one sample that was sequenced in a study of technical replicates of blood from a handful of donors. The data were produced by immunoSEQ multiplex PCR, yet TCRdb's version contains in-frame clones alone and is incomplete. Of nearly 95,000 clones in the sample, 95% to 97% were seen once. Sequenced sample: T cells isolated from PBMCs. The source is a human donor in good health.

The chain carries TRBV10-3 and TRBJ2-3; TRBD2 is a possible D gene (5 bases). CDR3 length: 16 amino acids. Germline lookup yields CDR1 ENHRY and CDR2 SYGVKD. V dropped 2 bases and J dropped 0 bases, with 12 bases sitting between them. CDR3 coding DNA: TGTGCCATCAGTGAGGGAGGCGTCTCTAGCACAGATACGCAGTATTTT. Amino acid sequence: CAISEGGVSSTDTQYF.

The V gene is TRBV27, the J gene TRBJ2-7, with 9 bases matching TRBD1. The CDR3 length is 14 residues. From germline, CDR1 is MNHEY and CDR2 SMNVEV (reference sequence). Trimming cost V 3 bases and J 6 bases; bases outside gene matches: 6. CDR3 bases: TGTGCCAGCAGTTTTGGGACAGGGTTTGCCGAGCAGTACTTC. Residues: CASSFGTGFAEQYF.

V is TRBV5-6 and J is TRBJ2-6; perhaps TRBD2 as D (5 bases). Germline lookup yields CDR1 SGHDT and CDR2 YYEEEE. The CDR3 is made up of 16 amino acids. The V and J ends lost 0 bases and 4 bases respectively, with 11 bases between them. The CDR3 DNA reads as TGTGCCAGCAGCTTGGTGACTATAGCCGGGGCCAACGTCCTGACTTTC. Residues: CASSLVTIAGANVLTF.

The CDR3: CASSLVASGSSYEQYF. DNA of the CDR3: TGTGCCAGCAGCTTAGTGGCTAGCGGGAGCAGCTACGAGCAGTACTTC. This chain joins TRBV7-2 and TRBJ2-7, with TRBD2 matching 10 bases. CDR1 is SGHTA, CDR2 FQGNSA, per germline. The trim removed 1 base at V and 3 bases at J, leaving 6 bases unmatched. CDR3 length: 16 residues. The variable domain in full, with the rest retrieved from reference TRBV7-2 and TRBJ2-7, is GAGVSQSPSNKVTEKGKDVELRCDPISGHTALYWYRQSLGQGLEFLIYFQGNSAPDKSGLPSDRFSAERTGGSVSTLTIQRTQQEDSAVYLCASSLVASGSSYEQYFGPGTRLTVT.

J is TRBJ1-2 and V is TRBV28, with TRBD1 matching over 8 bases. The CDR3 covers 14 residues. With 3 bases clipped from V and 7 bases from J, the junction kept 7 bases outside the gene matches. Germline CDR1 reads MDHEN; CDR2 reads SYDVKM. The CDR3 loop is CASSFRGREPGYTF. In nucleotides, the CDR3 is TGTGCCAGCAGTTTCAGGGGGCGCGAGCCTGGCTACACCTTC.

This clone was recorded only once. This rearrangement joins TRBV4-1 to TRBJ2-7; D call uncertain. Trimming left V 0 bases short and J 1 base short, with 10 bases between. This CDR3 has 15 amino acids. The germline CDR1 and CDR2 sequences are MGHRA and YSYEKL. The CDR3 nucleotides read TGCGCCAGCAGCCAAGACGAGCGAACTTCCTACGAGCAGTACTTC. Its translation is CASSQDERTSYEQYF.

V is TRBV29-1 and J is TRBJ2-7, with 7 bases lining up with TRBD2. CDR1 is SQVTM and CDR2 is ANQGSEA in the germline V gene. CDR3 size: 12 residues. With V trimmed by 7 bases and J by 2 bases, 5 bases remained unmatched. For the CDR3, the DNA is TGCAGCGCGTTAGCGGGCACCTACGAGCAGTACTTC. This sequence encodes CSALAGTYEQYF.

The chain links TRBV11-2 to TRBJ2-3, with 11 bases that match TRBD2. V lost 5 bases, J lost 5 bases, and 9 bases stayed unmatched. The germline gives CDR1 SGHAT, CDR2 FQNNGV. The CDR3 is 16 amino acids. The CDR3: CASSPNSGRAGDTQYF. The DNA of the CDR3 is TGTGCCAGCAGCCCAAATAGCGGGAGGGCAGGAGATACGCAGTATTTT.

V gene TRBV9 combines with J gene TRBJ1-2; D remains ambiguous. V was clipped by 5 bases and J by 4 bases, with 9 bases between them. In germline, CDR1 is SGDLS, CDR2 YYNGEE. The CDR3 consists of 12 residues. The CDR3 loop reads CASRGGSYGYTF. The CDR3 nucleotides are TGTGCCAGCAGGGGAGGGAGCTATGGCTACACCTTC.

The chain couples TRBV5-4 to TRBJ1-2, with D hard to call. The germline V and J ends were trimmed by 0 bases and 8 bases, with 14 bases remaining between them. Per the germline V gene, CDR1 is SGHNT and CDR2 is YYREEE (reference sequence). This CDR3 comprises 14 residues. CDR3 sequence: CASSLEAGGSGYTF. Here the CDR3 DNA reads TGTGCCAGCAGCTTGGAGGCGGGCGGCAGCGGCTACACCTTC.

This chain uses TRBV7-3 with TRBJ2-2; weak D call: TRBD2 (5 bases). This CDR3 is 15 amino acids long. V was pared by 2 bases and J by 4 bases, with 11 bases between. CDR1 is SGHTA and CDR2 is FQGTGA in the germline V gene. The CDR3 DNA follows: TGTGCCAGCAGCTTACTACCGGGAACCACCGGGGAGCTGTTTTTT. Its translation: CASSLLPGTTGELFF.

The V gene is TRBV5-1, the J gene TRBJ2-7; TRBD2 aligns across 9 bases. Germline CDR1 reads SGHRS; CDR2 reads YFSETQ. V lost 0 bases and J lost 5; bases outside the gene matches: 9. The CDR3 length is 16 residues. CDR3 sequence (DNA): TGCGCCAGCAGCTTGGACCAAAGCGGGAGGAGGGACGAGCAGTACTTC. Amino acids: CASSLDQSGRRDEQYF.

This clone was seen just once. V usage is TRBV9 and J usage is TRBJ1-2; a weak D match, TRBD1 (6 bases). The CDR3 runs to 13 residues. Trimming removed 0 bases from V and 7 bases from J, with 10 bases in between. CDR1 is SGDLS, CDR2 YYNGEE, per germline. The CDR3 bases are TGTGCCAGCAGCGTAGAATGGACAGCTGGCTACACCTTC. Protein sequence: CASSVEWTAGYTF.

This clone appeared a single time. V gene TRBV7-9 combines with J gene TRBJ2-7; unclear D gene. Germline CDR1 SEHNR, CDR2 FQNEAQ (reference sequence). V dropped 5 bases and J dropped 6 bases, with 11 bases sitting between them. The CDR3 is 12 amino acids. For the CDR3, the DNA is TGTGCCAGCAGCCCCACTTCTGGCGAGCAGTACTTC. Amino acids: CASSPTSGEQYF.

The rearrangement uses TRBV7-2 and TRBJ2-5, with TRBD2 identical over 8 bases. The germline CDR1 and CDR2 sequences are SGHTA and FQGNSA. V lost 5 bases, J lost 2 bases, and 7 bases stayed unmatched. The CDR3 spans 15 residues. The CDR3 loop is CASSEVAGSQETQYF. As DNA, the CDR3 is TGTGCCAGCAGCGAGGTAGCGGGATCACAAGAGACCCAGTACTTC.

The chain carries TRBV27 and TRBJ1-2, with D uncertain. V lost 2 bases to trimming and J lost 6 bases, with 13 bases between them. This CDR3 region has 14 residues. Germline V gene data show CDR1 as MNHEY and CDR2 as SMNVEV (reference sequence). This CDR3 is CASSLEAGSDGYTF. The CDR3 DNA follows: TGTGCCAGCAGTTTAGAGGCGGGGTCTGATGGCTACACCTTC.

J is TRBJ2-7 and V is TRBV6-6, with TRBD1 as a possible D gene (6 bases). Trimming removed 5 bases at V and 0 bases at J, with 14 bases between. CDR3 length equals 15 residues. Per the germline V gene, CDR1 is MNHNY and CDR2 is SVGAGI (reference sequence). As DNA, the CDR3 is TGTGCCAGCAGTACAGGGCCAGTCTCCTCCTACGAGCAGTACTTC. As protein: CASSTGPVSSYEQYF.

The chain has TRBV28 and TRBJ1-2; 7 bases agree with TRBD1. This CDR3 is 14 amino acids long. In germline, CDR1 is MDHEN, CDR2 SYDVKM. V gave up 1 base and J gave up 6 bases; unmatched junction bases: 5. CDR3 residues: CASSLYLTGNGYTF. CDR3 coding DNA: TGTGCCAGCAGTTTATACCTGACAGGGAATGGCTACACCTTC.

J is TRBJ2-5 and V is TRBV5-1; tentative D call: TRBD1 (5 bases). Trimming removed 0 bases at V and 3 bases at J, with 12 bases between. The CDR3 contains 15 residues. Per germline, CDR1 SGHRS and CDR2 YFSETQ. The CDR3 DNA is TGCGCCAGCAGCTTGGTCAGGGCGGCGGAAGAGACCCAGTACTTC. The encoded protein is CASSLVRAAEETQYF.

J is TRBJ2-7 and V is TRBV15, with 13 bases lining up with TRBD2. V lost 9 bases, J lost 9 bases, and 17 bases stayed unmatched. Germline assignment: CDR1 LNHNV and CDR2 YYDKDF (reference sequence). The CDR3 contains 16 residues. The CDR3 DNA reads TGTGCCACGGCGTATGGGGGGGGGACTAGCGGGATTGTGCAGTACTTC. It is translated as CATAYGGGTSGIVQYF.